These T cell receptor beta chains were read from a single sample in a study of T cell repertoires in aging, cancer and after chemotherapy. A single record per CDR3 protein comes from TCRdb applying MiXCR to the multiplex PCR reads. The sample has about 10,000 distinct CDR3 sequences, approximately 30% seen once. The sample was blood. Receptors were obtained from a human donor in good health. The donor label of this sample is uncertain. Each CDR3 is given with its conserved first and last residue. A D gene is named only where the DNA matches it firmly. Some rows mark clone size as missing; the rest say once, few, many or name a class of expanded clone.

TRBV7-6	TRBJ2-7	few	17	.	TGTGCCAGCAGCTTAGGGCTAGGTCTAGCCCAGACCTACGAGCAGTACTTC	CASSLGLGLAQTYEQYF
TRBV5-6	TRBJ1-2	.	14	TRBD1	TGCGCCAGCAGCTTGGGACAGGGAAGCTATGGCTACACCTTC	CASSLGQGSYGYTF
TRBV5-1	TRBJ2-2	.	18	TRBD2	TGCGCCAGCAGCCACAGGAGTAGGACTAGCGGGTTATCCGGGGAGCTGTTTTTT	CASSHRSRTSGLSGELFF
TRBV7-6	TRBJ2-5	medium-sized	16	TRBD2	TGTGCCAGCAGCGCCGAGCTAGCGGGGAGAGGGGAGACCCAGTACTTC	CASSAELAGRGETQYF
TRBV6-1	TRBJ2-7	.	14	.	TGTGCCAGCAGGGAGGGGCCCTTTCCCTACGAGCAGTACTTC	CASREGPFPYEQYF
TRBV29-1	TRBJ1-2	medium-sized	14	TRBD1	TGCAGCGTTACTCGGGACAGCACCAACTATGGCTACACCTTC	CSVTRDSTNYGYTF
TRBV4-2	TRBJ2-2	few	19	TRBD2	TGTGCCAGCAGCCAAGCGTCATCTAGCGGGGGGCTAGACACCGGGGAGCTGTTTTTT	CASSQASSSGGLDTGELFF
TRBV20-1	TRBJ2-3	once	13	TRBD2	TGCAGTGCGACTAGCGGGGGGACAGATACGCAGTATTTT	CSATSGGTDTQYF
TRBV11-2	TRBJ2-7	few	16	.	TGTGCCAGCAGCTTAGTGGCCGGGAGCGGATCCTACGAGCAGTACTTC	CASSLVAGSGSYEQYF
TRBV11-1	TRBJ2-5	.	16	TRBD2	TGTGCCAGCAGCCGTGCCAGCGGGGGGGCTGGGGAGACCCAGTACTTC	CASSRASGGAGETQYF
TRBV19	TRBJ2-6	medium-sized	20	.	TGTGCCAGTAGTATAGCGTCCGGCTTGGGGAGCAGGGGAGGGGCCAACGTCCTGACTTTC	CASSIASGLGSRGGANVLTF
TRBV6-1	TRBJ1-2	.	17	TRBD1	TGTGCCAGCAGTGCTGGGGGGGGACAGGGGATGAACTATGGCTACACCTTC	CASSAGGGQGMNYGYTF
TRBV19	TRBJ2-7	few	16	TRBD2	TGTGCCAGTAGTCCCCGGACTAGCGGGAGTATTTACGAGCAGTACTTC	CASSPRTSGSIYEQYF
TRBV11-1	TRBJ2-3	few	15	TRBD1	TGCGCCAGCAGCAACCGGGACAGGCTCGCAGATACGCAGTATTTT	CASSNRDRLADTQYF
TRBV11-1	TRBJ1-1	once	14	TRBD1	TGTGACAGCAGGCTGGACAGGGAGAACACTGAAGCTTTCTTT	CDSRLDRENTEAFF
TRBV20-1	TRBJ1-1	.	15	.	TGCAGTGCTAGCCCGACAGAACGTATGAACACTGAAGCTTTCTTT	CSASPTERMNTEAFF
TRBV6-6	TRBJ2-3	.	14	.	TGTGCCAGCAGTTTGAGGACTTCGGCAGATACGCAGTATTTT	CASSLRTSADTQYF
TRBV12-3/TRBV12-4	TRBJ2-2	.	14	.	TGTGCCAGCAGTGCGACAGGTTTGACCGGGGAGCTGTTTTTT	CASSATGLTGELFF
TRBV5-6	TRBJ2-7	.	13	.	TGTGCCAGCAGCTTTGTCGGCGGTTACGAGCAGTACTTC	CASSFVGGYEQYF
TRBV7-6	TRBJ2-7	few	15	TRBD2	TGTGCCAGCAGCTTAGGGGGGGAGGGCCTCTACGAGCAGTACTTC	CASSLGGEGLYEQYF
TRBV27	TRBJ2-7	few	14	TRBD2	TGTGCCAGCAGTTTACTGGCGGGAGGGCCAGAGCAGTACTTC	CASSLLAGGPEQYF
TRBV6-5	TRBJ2-7	.	15	TRBD1	TGTGCCAGTAGTGCCGGGACAGGGGCGATCTACGAGCAGTACTTC	CASSAGTGAIYEQYF
TRBV12-3/TRBV12-4	TRBJ2-1	.	17	TRBD1	TGTGCCAGCAGTTTACGCCAACGGACAGGACTCTACAAAGAGCAGTTCTTC	CASSLRQRTGLYKEQFF
TRBV27	TRBJ1-2	.	13	.	TGTGCCAGCTTAGGGTCTCCCACGGATGGCTACACCTTC	CASLGSPTDGYTF
TRBV7-9	TRBJ1-1	.	16	.	TGTGCCAGCAGCTTAGGGGGCTTGGGGCGGTACACTGAAGCTTTCTTT	CASSLGGLGRYTEAFF
TRBV5-1	TRBJ2-7	.	14	TRBD1	TGCGCCAGCAGCTCAGGGACAGTGGTCTACGAGCAGTACTTC	CASSSGTVVYEQYF
TRBV19	TRBJ2-2	medium-sized	18	TRBD2	TGTGCCAGTAGTATGCCCAGGACGGCTAGCGGGGGTACCGGGGAGCTGTTTTTT	CASSMPRTASGGTGELFF
TRBV28	TRBJ2-1	.	15	TRBD1	TGTGCCAGCAGTAAAAGACAGGGGTGGATCAATGAGCAGTTCTTC	CASSKRQGWINEQFF
TRBV18	TRBJ1-6	few	19	TRBD1	TGTGCCAGCTCACCGGTAAACCTCCGGGACAGAGTCCAAAATTCACCCCTCCACTTT	CASSPVNLRDRVQNSPLHF
TRBV6-5	TRBJ1-2	.	13	.	TGTGCCAGCAGTCCTCAGGGGCGAAGTGGCTACACCTTC	CASSPQGRSGYTF
TRBV11-1	TRBJ2-1	.	14	.	TGTGCCAGCAGCTTTTCTGATCCCGGTGATGAGCAGTTCTTC	CASSFSDPGDEQFF
TRBV15	TRBJ2-5	medium-sized	16	TRBD1	TGTGCCACCAGCACCGGGACAGGGACCTACCAAGAGACCCAGTACTTC	CATSTGTGTYQETQYF
TRBV4-2	TRBJ2-1	.	16	TRBD2	TGTGCCAGCAGCCAAGAAAGGGGGACTAGCGGGGCGCAGCAGTTCTTC	CASSQERGTSGAQQFF
TRBV6-4	TRBJ2-1	medium-sized	12	.	TGTGCCAGCAGTGAGGGGGAAGGTGAGCAGTTCTTC	CASSEGEGEQFF
TRBV11-2	TRBJ2-4	.	15	.	TGTGCCAGCAGCTCTACAAAACTAGCCAAAAACATTCAGTACTTC	CASSSTKLAKNIQYF
TRBV12-3/TRBV12-4	TRBJ2-3	.	17	TRBD2	TGTGCCAGCAGTTTTGAGCGGGGAGCGGCCGTAACAGATACGCAGTATTTT	CASSFERGAAVTDTQYF
TRBV6-5	TRBJ2-1	medium-sized	14	TRBD2	TGTGCCAGTACCGATGCGGGGGGACCGGGGGAGCAGTTCTTC	CASTDAGGPGEQFF
TRBV18	TRBJ1-3	few	16	.	TGTGCCAGCTCCCCGTCAAGGCAGAGCTCTGGAAACACCATATATTTT	CASSPSRQSSGNTIYF
TRBV29-1	TRBJ1-2	medium-sized	13	TRBD1	TGCAGCGTCACGACAGGGGTAGGCTATGGCTACACCTTC	CSVTTGVGYGYTF
TRBV5-6	TRBJ2-7	.	15	TRBD1	TGTGCCAGCAGCCCTCGACAGGGGCCATCCTACGAGCAGTACTTC	CASSPRQGPSYEQYF
TRBV6-2/TRBV6-3	TRBJ2-5	medium-sized	15	TRBD1	TGTGCCAGCAGGGAATGGACAGGGCCGACTGAGACCCAGTACTTC	CASREWTGPTETQYF
TRBV27	TRBJ1-1	few	12	.	TGTGCCAGCAGCATTCGGGACACTGAAGCTTTCTTT	CASSIRDTEAFF
TRBV20-1	TRBJ2-5	.	14	TRBD2	TGCAGTGCTAGAGATGGGGGGGGGCAAGAGACCCAGTACTTC	CSARDGGGQETQYF
TRBV24-1	TRBJ2-3	few	17	TRBD1	TGTGCCACCAGTGATCCGACAGGGGAAGGGGGCACAGATACGCAGTATTTT	CATSDPTGEGGTDTQYF
TRBV20-1	TRBJ2-1	.	15	TRBD2	TGCAGTGCTAGAGATCCCGCTAGCGGGATCAATGAGCAGTTCTTC	CSARDPASGINEQFF
TRBV6-5	TRBJ2-3	.	16	TRBD2	TGTACCAGTAGTATGCCGGGAGGGCCCAGCACAGATACGCAGTATTTT	CTSSMPGGPSTDTQYF